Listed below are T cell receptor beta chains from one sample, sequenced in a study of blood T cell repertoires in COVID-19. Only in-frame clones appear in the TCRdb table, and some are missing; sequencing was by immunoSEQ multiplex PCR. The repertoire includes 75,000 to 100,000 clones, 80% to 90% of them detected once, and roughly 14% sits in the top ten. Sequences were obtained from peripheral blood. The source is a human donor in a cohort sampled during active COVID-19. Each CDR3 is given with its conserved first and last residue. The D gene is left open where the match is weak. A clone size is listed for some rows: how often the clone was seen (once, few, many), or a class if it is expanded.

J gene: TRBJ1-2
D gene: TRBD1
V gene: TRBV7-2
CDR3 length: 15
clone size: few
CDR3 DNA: TGTGCCAGCAGCTTAGCCCCTACAGGGGGCGATGGCTACACCTTC
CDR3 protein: CASSLAPTGGDGYTF

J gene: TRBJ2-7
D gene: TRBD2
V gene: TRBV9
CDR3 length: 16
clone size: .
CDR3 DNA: TGTGCCAGCAGCCCCGGGGAGGGACGGAACTCCTACGAGCAGTACTTC
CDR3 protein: CASSPGEGRNSYEQYF

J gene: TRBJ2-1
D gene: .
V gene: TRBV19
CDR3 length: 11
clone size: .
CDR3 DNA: TGTGCCACCCCACATCCCAATGAGCAGTTCTTC
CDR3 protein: CATPHPNEQFF

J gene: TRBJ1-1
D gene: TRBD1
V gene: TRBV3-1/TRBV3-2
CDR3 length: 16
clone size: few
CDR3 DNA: TGTGCCAGCAGCCCCACTGGACAGGGGGCGAACACTGAAGCTTTCTTT
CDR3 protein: CASSPTGQGANTEAFF

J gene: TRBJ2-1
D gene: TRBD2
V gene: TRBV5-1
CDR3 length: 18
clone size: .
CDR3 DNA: TGCGCCAGCAGCTTGGAGGGACTAGCGGAGACCCACTACAATGAGCAGTTCTTC
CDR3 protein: CASSLEGLAETHYNEQFF

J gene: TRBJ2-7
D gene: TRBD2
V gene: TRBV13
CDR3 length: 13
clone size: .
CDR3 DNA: TGTGCCAGCAGGGGAGCGGGAGACTACGAGCAGTACTTC
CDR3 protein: CASRGAGDYEQYF

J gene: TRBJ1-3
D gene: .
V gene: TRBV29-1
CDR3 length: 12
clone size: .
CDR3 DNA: TGCAGCGTTGGGACAGCTGGAAACACCATATATTTT
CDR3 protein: CSVGTAGNTIYF

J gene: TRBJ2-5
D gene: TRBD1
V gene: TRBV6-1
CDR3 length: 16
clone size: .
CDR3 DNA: TGTGCCAGCAGTGAAGACCCGACAGGGGCGAGGGAGACCCAGTACTTC
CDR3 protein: CASSEDPTGARETQYF

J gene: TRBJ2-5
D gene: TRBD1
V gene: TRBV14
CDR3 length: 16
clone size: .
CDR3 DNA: TGTGCCAGCAGCCAACCCTGGACAGGGTTTGAGGAGACCCAGTACTTC
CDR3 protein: CASSQPWTGFEETQYF

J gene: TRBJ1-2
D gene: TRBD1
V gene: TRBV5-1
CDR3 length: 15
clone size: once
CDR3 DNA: TGCGCCAGCAGCCCAAGCGGGACAGGGCCCTATGGCTACACCTTC
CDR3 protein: CASSPSGTGPYGYTF

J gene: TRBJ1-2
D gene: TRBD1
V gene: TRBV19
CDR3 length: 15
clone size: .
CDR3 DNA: TGTGCCAGTAGTACTGAGCGGACAGGGGTCTATGGCTACACCTTC
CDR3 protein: CASSTERTGVYGYTF

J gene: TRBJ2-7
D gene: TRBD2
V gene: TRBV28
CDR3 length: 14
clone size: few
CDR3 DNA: TGTGCCAGCAGCTCCGGGGGGAGAACCTACGAGCAGTACTTC
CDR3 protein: CASSSGGRTYEQYF

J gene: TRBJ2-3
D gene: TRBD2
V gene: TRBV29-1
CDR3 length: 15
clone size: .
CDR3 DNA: TGCAGCGTTGTTCGAGGGACGGGGGGTACAGATACGCAGTATTTT
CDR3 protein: CSVVRGTGGTDTQYF

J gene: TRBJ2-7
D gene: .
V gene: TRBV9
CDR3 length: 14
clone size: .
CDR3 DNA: TGTGCCAGCAGCGTAGCCGACACGTCCTACGAGCAGTACTTC
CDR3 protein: CASSVADTSYEQYF

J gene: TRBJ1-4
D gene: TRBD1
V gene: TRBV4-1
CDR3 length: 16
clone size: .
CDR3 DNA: TGCGCCAGCAGCCAAGACAGGGGGCTAAGTAATGAAAAACTGTTTTTT
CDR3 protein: CASSQDRGLSNEKLFF

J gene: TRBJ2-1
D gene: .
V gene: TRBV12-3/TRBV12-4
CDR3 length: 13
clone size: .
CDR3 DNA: TGTGCCAGCAGTTTGATTCCGGGAAATGAGCAGTTCTTC
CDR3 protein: CASSLIPGNEQFF

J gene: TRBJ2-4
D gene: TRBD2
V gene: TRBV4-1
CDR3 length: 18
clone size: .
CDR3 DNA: TGCGCCAGCAGCCAAGATGGGAGGGCGGCTTGGGACAAAAACATTCAGTACTTC
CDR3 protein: CASSQDGRAAWDKNIQYF

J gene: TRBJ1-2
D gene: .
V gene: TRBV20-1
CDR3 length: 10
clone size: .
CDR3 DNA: TGCAGTGCCCGCGCGTATGGCTACACCTTC
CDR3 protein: CSARAYGYTF

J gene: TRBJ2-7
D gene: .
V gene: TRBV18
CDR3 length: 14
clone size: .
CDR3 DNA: TGTGCCAGCTCACCACCGGGACTCACCTACGAGCAGTACTTC
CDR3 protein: CASSPPGLTYEQYF

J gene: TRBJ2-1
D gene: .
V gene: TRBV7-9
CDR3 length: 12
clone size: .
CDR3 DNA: TGTGCCAGCAGCCCCCAGAACAATGAGCAGTTCTTC
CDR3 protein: CASSPQNNEQFF

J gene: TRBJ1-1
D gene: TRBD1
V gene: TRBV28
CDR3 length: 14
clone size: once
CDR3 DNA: TGTGCCAGCATTAGACAGGGGATTAACACTGAAGCTTTCTTT
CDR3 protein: CASIRQGINTEAFF

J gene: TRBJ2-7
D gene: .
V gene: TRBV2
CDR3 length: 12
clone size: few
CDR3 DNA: TGTGCCAGCACTGGGGGGAGACACGAGCAGTACTTC
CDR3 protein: CASTGGRHEQYF

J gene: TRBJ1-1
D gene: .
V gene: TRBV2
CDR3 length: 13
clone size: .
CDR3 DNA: TGTGCCAGCAGTAAGACAGCAGACACTGAAGCTTTCTTT
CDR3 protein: CASSKTADTEAFF

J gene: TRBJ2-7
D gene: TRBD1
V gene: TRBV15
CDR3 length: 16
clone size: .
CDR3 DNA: TGTGCCACCAGCAGGGACCTGACAGGGGGACTGGGGGAGCAGTACTTC
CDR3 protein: CATSRDLTGGLGEQYF

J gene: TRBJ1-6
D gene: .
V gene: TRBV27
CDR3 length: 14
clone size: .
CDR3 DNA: TGTGCCAGCAGTTTTACGGGGAAAAATTCACCCCTCCACTTT
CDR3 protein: CASSFTGKNSPLHF

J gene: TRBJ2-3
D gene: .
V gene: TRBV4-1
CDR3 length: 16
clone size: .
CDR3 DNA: TGCGCCAGCAGCCAAGAGACCCAGCGGGGCACAGATACGCAGTATTTT
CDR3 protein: CASSQETQRGTDTQYF

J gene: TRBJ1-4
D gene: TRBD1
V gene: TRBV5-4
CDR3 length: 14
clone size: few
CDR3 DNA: TGTGCCAGCAGCCTGCGACAGGGTCATGAAAAACTGTTTTTT
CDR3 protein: CASSLRQGHEKLFF

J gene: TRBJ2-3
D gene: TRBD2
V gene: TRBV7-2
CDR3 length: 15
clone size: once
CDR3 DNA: TGTGCCAGCCGTACGCGACTAGCTCCCGCAGATACGCAGTATTTT
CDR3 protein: CASRTRLAPADTQYF

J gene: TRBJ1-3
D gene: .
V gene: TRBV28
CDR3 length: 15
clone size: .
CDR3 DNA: TGTGCCAGCAGTTCAGGTCCCCCCTCTGGAAACACCATATATTTT
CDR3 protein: CASSSGPPSGNTIYF

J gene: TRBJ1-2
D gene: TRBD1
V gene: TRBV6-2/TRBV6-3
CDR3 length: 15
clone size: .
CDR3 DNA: TGTGCCAGCAGTTACCCAAGGACAGGGAACTATGGCTACACCTTC
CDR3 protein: CASSYPRTGNYGYTF

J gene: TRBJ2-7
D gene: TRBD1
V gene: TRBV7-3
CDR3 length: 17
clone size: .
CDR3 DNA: TGTGCCAGCAGCTTAGGTTATATTGGACAGGTAACCTACGAGCAGTGCTTC
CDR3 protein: CASSLGYIGQVTYEQCF

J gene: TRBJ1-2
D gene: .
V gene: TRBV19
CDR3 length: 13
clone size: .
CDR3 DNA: TGTGCCAGTAGTGCTGGGCCGAACTATGGCTACACCTTC
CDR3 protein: CASSAGPNYGYTF

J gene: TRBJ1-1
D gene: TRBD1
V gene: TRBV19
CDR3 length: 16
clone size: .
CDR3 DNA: TGTGCCAGTAGTAGGCGGGCAGGGGGCCTCAACACTGAAGCTTTCTTT
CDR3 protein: CASSRRAGGLNTEAFF

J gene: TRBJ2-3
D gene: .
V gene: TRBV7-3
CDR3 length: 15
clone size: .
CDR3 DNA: TGTGCCAGCAGCTTAGTAGGGGGGGCCGGAGATACGCAGTATTTT
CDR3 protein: CASSLVGGAGDTQYF

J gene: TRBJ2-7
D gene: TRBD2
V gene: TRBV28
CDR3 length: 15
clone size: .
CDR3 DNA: TGTGCCAGCACTTGGACTAGCGGGAGCTCCTACGAGCAGTACTTC
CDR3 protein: CASTWTSGSSYEQYF

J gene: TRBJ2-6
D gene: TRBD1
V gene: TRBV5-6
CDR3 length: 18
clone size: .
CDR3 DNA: TGTGCCAGCAGCTTGCCGCGGACAGGGGGCATTGGGGCCAACGTCCTGACTTTC
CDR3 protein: CASSLPRTGGIGANVLTF

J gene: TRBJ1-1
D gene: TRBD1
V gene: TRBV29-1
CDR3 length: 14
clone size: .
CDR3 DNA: TGCAGCGTTGTTCCGACAGGGGGCGTCACTGAAGCTTTCTTT
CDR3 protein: CSVVPTGGVTEAFF

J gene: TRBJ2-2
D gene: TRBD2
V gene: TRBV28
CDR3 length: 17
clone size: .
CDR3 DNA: TGTGCCAGCACCGGGACTAGCGGGAGGGCCATCACCGGGGAGCTGTTTTTT
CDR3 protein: CASTGTSGRAITGELFF

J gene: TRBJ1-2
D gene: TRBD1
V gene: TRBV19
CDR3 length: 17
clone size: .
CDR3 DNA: TGTGCCAGTAGCCATCGACCGGGACAGTTTAACGCCTATGGCTACACCTTC
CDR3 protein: CASSHRPGQFNAYGYTF

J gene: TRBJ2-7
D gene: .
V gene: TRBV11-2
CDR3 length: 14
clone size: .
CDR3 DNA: TGTGCCAGCAGCTTAGGTCCGGGAGCTGGCGAGCAGTACTTC
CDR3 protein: CASSLGPGAGEQYF

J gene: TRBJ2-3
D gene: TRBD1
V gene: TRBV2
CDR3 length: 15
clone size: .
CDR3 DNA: TGTGCCAGCCCCGAGGGCAGGGGGCGCGAGTGGACGCAGTATTTT
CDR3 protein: CASPEGRGREWTQYF

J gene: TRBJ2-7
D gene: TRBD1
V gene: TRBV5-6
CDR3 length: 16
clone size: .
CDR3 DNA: TGTGCCAGCAGTCCCGGGACAGGGACTTTCTCCTACGAGCAGTACTTC
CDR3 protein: CASSPGTGTFSYEQYF

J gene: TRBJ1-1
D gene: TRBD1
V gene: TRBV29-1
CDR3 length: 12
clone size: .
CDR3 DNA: TGCAGCGTAAACAGGGGGGGCAGCGAAGCTTTCTTT
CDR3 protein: CSVNRGGSEAFF

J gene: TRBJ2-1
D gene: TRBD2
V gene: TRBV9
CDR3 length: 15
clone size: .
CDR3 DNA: TGTGCCAGCAGCGTAGAAGCGGGGGCCTACAATGAGCAGTTCTTC
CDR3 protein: CASSVEAGAYNEQFF

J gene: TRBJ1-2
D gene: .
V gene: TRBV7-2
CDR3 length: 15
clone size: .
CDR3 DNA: TGTGCCAGCAGCCCGGGACTCCCCTTTTATGATGGCTACACCTTC
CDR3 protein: CASSPGLPFYDGYTF

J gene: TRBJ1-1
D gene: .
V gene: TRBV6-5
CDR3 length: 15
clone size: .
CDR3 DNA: TGTGCCAGCAGTTACCACCCTGGGAGGGATGGTGAAGCTTTCTTT
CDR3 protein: CASSYHPGRDGEAFF

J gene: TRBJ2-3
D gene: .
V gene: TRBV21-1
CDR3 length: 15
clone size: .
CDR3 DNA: TGTGCCAGCAGCAAGACTAGCGGGTTTCGGGATACGCAGTATTTT
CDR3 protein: CASSKTSGFRDTQYF

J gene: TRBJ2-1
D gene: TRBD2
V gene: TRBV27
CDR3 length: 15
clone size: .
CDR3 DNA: TGTGCCAGCAGCACTACGACTAGCGGCTACAATGAGCAGTTCTTC
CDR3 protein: CASSTTTSGYNEQFF

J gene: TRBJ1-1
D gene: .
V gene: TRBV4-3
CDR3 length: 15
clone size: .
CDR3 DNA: TGCGCCAGCAGCAGGGGCAGGGGTCTGAACACTGAAGCTTTCTTT
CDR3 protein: CASSRGRGLNTEAFF

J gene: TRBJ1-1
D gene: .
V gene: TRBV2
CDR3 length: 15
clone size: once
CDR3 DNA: TGTGCCAGCAGGGATCCGGCGGGAGTGTACACTGAAGCTTTCTTT
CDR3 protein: CASRDPAGVYTEAFF

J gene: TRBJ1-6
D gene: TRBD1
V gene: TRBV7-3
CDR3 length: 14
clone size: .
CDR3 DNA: TGTGCCAGCAGCCCGGGACAGCCTAATTCACCCCTCCACTTT
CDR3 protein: CASSPGQPNSPLHF

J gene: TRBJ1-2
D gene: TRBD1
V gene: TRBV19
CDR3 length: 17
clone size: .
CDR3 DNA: TGTGCCAGTAGTATCGGGACAGGGAGGCTTACCAGCTATGGCTACACCTTC
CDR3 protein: CASSIGTGRLTSYGYTF

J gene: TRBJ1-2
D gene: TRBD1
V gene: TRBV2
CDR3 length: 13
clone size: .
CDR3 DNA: TGTGCCAGCAGGGGGACAGGGAACTATGGCTACACCTTC
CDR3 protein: CASRGTGNYGYTF

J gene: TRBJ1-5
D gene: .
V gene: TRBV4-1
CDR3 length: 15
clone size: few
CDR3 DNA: TGCGCCAGCAGCCGCGGGACCGCTGCGCGTCAGCCCCAGCATTTT
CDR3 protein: CASSRGTAARQPQHF

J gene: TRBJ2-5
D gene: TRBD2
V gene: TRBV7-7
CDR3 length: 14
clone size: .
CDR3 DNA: TGTGCTAGCAGCTTAGGCCTAGCGGGAGAGACCCAGTACTTC
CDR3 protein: CASSLGLAGETQYF